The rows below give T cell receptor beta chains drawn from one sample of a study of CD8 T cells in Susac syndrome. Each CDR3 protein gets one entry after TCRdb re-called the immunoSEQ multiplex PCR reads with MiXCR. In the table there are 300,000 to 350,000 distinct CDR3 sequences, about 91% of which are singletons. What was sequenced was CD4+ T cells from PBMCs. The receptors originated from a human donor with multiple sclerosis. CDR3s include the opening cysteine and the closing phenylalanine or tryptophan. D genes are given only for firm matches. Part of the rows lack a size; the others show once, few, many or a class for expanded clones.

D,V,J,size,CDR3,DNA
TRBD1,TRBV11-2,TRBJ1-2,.,CASSPLGQGVYGYTF,TGTGCCAGCAGCCCTCTGGGACAGGGGGTATATGGCTACACCTTC
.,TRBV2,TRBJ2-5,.,CASSGLDGETQYF,TGTGCCAGCAGTGGACTAGACGGCGAGACCCAGTACTTC
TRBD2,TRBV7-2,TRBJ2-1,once,CASSRTSGGFYNEQFF,TGTGCCAGCAGCCGGACTAGCGGGGGGTTCTACAATGAGCAGTTCTTC
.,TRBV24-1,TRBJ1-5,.,CATSVDGNQPQHF,TGTGCCACCAGTGTCGACGGAAATCAGCCCCAGCATTTT
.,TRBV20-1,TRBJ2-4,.,CSARGRGLLWAKNIQYF,TGCAGTGCTAGGGGCAGGGGATTACTATGGGCCAAAAACATTCAGTACTTC
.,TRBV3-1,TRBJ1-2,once,CASSPSFGSGDDYGYTF,TGTGCCAGCAGCCCGAGTTTCGGGTCGGGGGACGACTATGGCTACACCTTC
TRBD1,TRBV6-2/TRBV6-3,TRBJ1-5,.,CASRWQGDDQPQHF,TGTGCCAGCAGGTGGCAGGGGGACGATCAGCCCCAGCATTTT
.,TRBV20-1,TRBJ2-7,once,CSAIKGTMAYEQYF,TGCAGTGCTATAAAGGGGACCATGGCCTACGAGCAGTACTTC
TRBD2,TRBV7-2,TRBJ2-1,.,CASSWTSGVGNEQFF,TGTGCCAGCAGCTGGACGAGCGGGGTAGGGAATGAGCAGTTCTTC
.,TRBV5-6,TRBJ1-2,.,CASRHTGRNYGYTF,TGTGCCAGCCGCCATACAGGGCGAAACTATGGCTACACCTTC
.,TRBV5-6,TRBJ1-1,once,CASSLDVRTPNTEAFF,TGTGCCAGCAGCTTGGACGTACGGACACCGAACACTGAAGCTTTCTTT
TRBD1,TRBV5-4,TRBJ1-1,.,CASSLKTGPTEAFF,TGTGCCAGCAGCTTAAAGACAGGGCCCACTGAAGCTTTCTTT
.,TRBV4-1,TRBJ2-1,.,CASSQGTVEYNEQFF,TGCGCCAGCAGCCAAGGTACGGTGGAGTACAATGAGCAGTTCTTC
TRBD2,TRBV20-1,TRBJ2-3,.,CSARAGTSGRAPSTDTQYF,TGCAGTGCTAGAGCCGGGACTAGCGGGAGGGCGCCTAGCACAGATACGCAGTATTTT
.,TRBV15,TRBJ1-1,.,CATSSLSFQPNTEAFF,TGTGCCACCAGCAGTCTGTCGTTTCAGCCGAACACTGAAGCTTTCTTT
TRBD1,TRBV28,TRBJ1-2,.,CASSGSRGLYGYTF,TGTGCCAGCAGCGGCTCCAGGGGGCTCTATGGCTACACCTTC
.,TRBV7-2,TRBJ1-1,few,CASSLGILTEAFF,TGTGCCAGCAGCTTAGGGATTCTGACTGAAGCTTTCTTT
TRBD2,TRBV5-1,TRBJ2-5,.,CASRMSGGAGETQYF,TGCGCCAGCAGAATGAGCGGGGGGGCTGGCGAGACCCAGTACTTC
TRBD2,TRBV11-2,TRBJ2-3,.,CASSLLYGTSGDTQYF,TGTGCCAGCAGCTTATTATACGGGACTAGCGGAGATACGCAGTATTTT
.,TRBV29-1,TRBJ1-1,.,CSATLTSAHSTLNTEAFF,TGCAGCGCCACACTTACCTCGGCTCACTCAACCCTGAACACTGAAGCTTTCTTT
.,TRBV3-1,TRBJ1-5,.,CASSQGVAYSNQPQHF,TGTGCCAGCAGCCAAGGTGTAGCCTATAGCAATCAGCCCCAGCATTTT
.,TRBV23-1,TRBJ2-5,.,CASSQDGQETQYF,TGCGCCAGCAGTCAGGACGGGCAAGAGACCCAGTACTTC
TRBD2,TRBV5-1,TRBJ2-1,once,CASSTASGRVNEQFF,TGCGCCAGCAGCACCGCCAGCGGGAGGGTCAATGAGCAGTTCTTC
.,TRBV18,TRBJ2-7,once,CASSPSYYEQYF,TGTGCCAGCTCACCGAGTTACTACGAGCAGTACTTC
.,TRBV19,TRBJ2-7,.,CASSEPGRISYEQYF,TGTGCCAGTAGTGAGCCGGGACGGATCTCCTACGAGCAGTACTTC
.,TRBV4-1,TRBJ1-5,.,CASSLDFRGGNQPQHF,TGCGCCAGCAGCCTGGATTTCAGGGGCGGCAATCAGCCCCAGCATTTT
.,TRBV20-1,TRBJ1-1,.,CSARDWGSRTEAFF,TGCAGTGCTAGAGATTGGGGGAGTCGGACTGAAGCTTTCTTT
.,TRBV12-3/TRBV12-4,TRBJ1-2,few,CASSRTGYGYTF,TGTGCCAGCAGCCGTACGGGGTATGGCTACACCTTC
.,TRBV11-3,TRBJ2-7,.,CASSLGRGNYEQYF,TGTGCCAGCAGCTTAGGGCGGGGTAACTACGAGCAGTACTTC
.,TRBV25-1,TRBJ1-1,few,CASRNRVGTEAFF,TGTGCCAGCAGGAACAGGGTCGGGACTGAAGCTTTCTTT
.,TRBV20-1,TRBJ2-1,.,CSARGRTGAGYNEQFF,TGCAGTGCCCGGGGGAGAACGGGTGCGGGCTACAATGAGCAGTTCTTC
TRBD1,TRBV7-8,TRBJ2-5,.,CASSPNRDSKRTQYF,TGTGCCAGCAGTCCAAACCGGGACAGTAAGAGAACCCAGTACTTC
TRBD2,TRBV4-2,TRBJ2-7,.,CASSQVSLAGAAYEQYF,TGTGCCAGCAGCCAAGTTAGTCTAGCGGGGGCAGCCTACGAGCAGTACTTC
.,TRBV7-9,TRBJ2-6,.,CASSLAAGTNVLTF,TGTGCCAGCTCCCTCGCTGCCGGGACCAACGTCCTGACTTTC
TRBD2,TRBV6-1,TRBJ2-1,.,CASSRAAGAPSDEQFF,TGTGCCAGCAGTAGGGCAGCGGGGGCCCCTTCTGATGAGCAGTTCTTC
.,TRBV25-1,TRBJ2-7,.,CATSRDNYEQYF,TGTGCCACCTCCAGGGACAACTACGAGCAGTACTTC
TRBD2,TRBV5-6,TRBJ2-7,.,CASSLGSGRYYEQYF,TGTGCCAGCAGCTTGGGTAGCGGGAGATACTACGAGCAGTACTTC
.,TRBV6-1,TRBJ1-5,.,CASSEVDRGNQPQHF,TGTGCCAGCAGTGAAGTGGACCGTGGCAATCAGCCCCAGCATTTT
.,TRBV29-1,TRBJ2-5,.,CSVQGTAQSTQYF,TGCAGCGTTCAGGGAACGGCGCAATCGACCCAGTACTTC
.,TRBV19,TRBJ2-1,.,CASRFRVRDEQFF,TGTGCCAGTAGATTTCGGGTCCGCGATGAGCAGTTCTTC
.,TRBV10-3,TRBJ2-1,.,CAISESTVEQFF,TGTGCCATCAGTGAGTCGACAGTTGAGCAGTTCTTC
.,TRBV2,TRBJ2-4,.,CASSEPAGGGVGIQYF,TGTGCCAGCAGTGAACCCGCCGGCGGAGGGGTTGGCATTCAGTACTTC
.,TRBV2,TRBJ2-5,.,CASSPTLATGPRETQYF,TGTGCCAGCAGTCCGACCCTGGCGACTGGTCCAAGAGAGACCCAGTACTTC
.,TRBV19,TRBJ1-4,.,CASSMTAGSNEKLFF,TGTGCCAGTAGTATGACGGCCGGATCAAATGAAAAACTGTTTTTT
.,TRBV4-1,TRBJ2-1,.,CASSQGGNRPSGNEQFF,TGCGCCAGCAGCCAAGGAGGGAACAGGCCCTCTGGGAATGAGCAGTTCTTC
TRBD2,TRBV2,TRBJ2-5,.,CASSTGTSGSNQETQYF,TGTGCCAGCAGTACCGGGACTAGCGGGAGCAACCAAGAGACCCAGTACTTC
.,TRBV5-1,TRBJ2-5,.,CASSFQGEKETQYF,TGCGCCAGCAGCTTCCAGGGAGAAAAGGAGACCCAGTACTTC
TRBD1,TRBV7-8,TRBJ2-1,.,CASSQTDRVPNNEQFF,TGTGCCAGCAGCCAAACGGACAGGGTACCCAACAATGAGCAGTTCTTC
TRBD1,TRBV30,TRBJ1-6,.,CAWGTGQGSPLPF,TGTGCCTGGGGAACGGGACAGGGTTCACCCCTCCCTTTT
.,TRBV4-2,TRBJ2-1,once,CASSQTKVPSLYNEQFF,TGTGCCAGCAGCCAGACCAAGGTTCCGAGTCTGTACAATGAGCAGTTCTTC
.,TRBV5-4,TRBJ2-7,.,CASSLAGGRGSLNEQYF,TGTGCCAGCAGCTTGGCCGGAGGGAGAGGGTCCCTCAACGAGCAGTACTTC
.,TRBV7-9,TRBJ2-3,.,CASSSHQTDTQYF,TGTGCCAGCAGCTCTCATCAGACAGATACGCAGTATTTT
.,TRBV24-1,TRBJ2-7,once,CATSDSDRYEQYF,TGTGCCACCAGTGATAGCGACAGGTACGAGCAGTACTTC